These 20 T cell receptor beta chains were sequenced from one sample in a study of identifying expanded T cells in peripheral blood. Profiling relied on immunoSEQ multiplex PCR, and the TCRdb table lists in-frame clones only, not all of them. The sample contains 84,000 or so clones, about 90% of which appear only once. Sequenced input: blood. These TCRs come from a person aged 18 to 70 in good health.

CDR3 protein: CASSSQGHIITAQYF. CDR3 DNA sequence: TGTGCCAGCAGCTCCCAGGGACACATCATCACGGCCCAGTACTTC. The chain has TRBV2 and TRBJ2-5, with a weak D call TRBD1 (6 bases). There are 15 residues in the CDR3. Germline loops: CDR1 SNHLY, CDR2 FYNNEI. V was cut by 6 bases and J by 9 bases, with 23 bases left in between.

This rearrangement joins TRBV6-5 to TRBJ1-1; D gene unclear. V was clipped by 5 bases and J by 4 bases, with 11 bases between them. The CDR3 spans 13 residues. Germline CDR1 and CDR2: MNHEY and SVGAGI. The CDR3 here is CASSGGLATEAFF. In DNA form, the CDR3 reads TGTGCCAGCAGTGGAGGGTTGGCCACTGAAGCTTTCTTT.

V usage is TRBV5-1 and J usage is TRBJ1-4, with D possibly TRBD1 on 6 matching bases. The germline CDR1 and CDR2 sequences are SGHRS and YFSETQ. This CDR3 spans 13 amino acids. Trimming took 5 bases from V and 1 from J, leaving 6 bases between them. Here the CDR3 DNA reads TGCGCCAGCAGGGACAGAACTAATGAAAAACTGTTTTTT. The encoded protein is CASRDRTNEKLFF. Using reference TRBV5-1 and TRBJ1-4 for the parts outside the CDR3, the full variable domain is KAGVTQTPRYLIKTRGQQVTLSCSPISGHRSVSWYQQTPGQGLQFLFEYFSETQRNKGNFPGRFSGRQFSNSRSEMNVSTLELGDSALYLCASRDRTNEKLFFGSGTQLSVL.

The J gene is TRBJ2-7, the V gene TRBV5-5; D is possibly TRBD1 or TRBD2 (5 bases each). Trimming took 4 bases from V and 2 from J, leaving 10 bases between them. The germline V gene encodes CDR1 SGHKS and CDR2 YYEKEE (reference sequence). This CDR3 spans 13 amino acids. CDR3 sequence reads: CASSRDGAYEQYF. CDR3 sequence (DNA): TGTGCCAGCAGCAGGGACGGAGCCTACGAGCAGTACTTC.

Here the CDR3 reads CASIPGLAWGTGELFF. The CDR3 DNA follows: TGCGCCAGCATCCCTGGACTAGCGTGGGGCACCGGGGAGCTGTTTTTT. V is TRBV5-1 and J is TRBJ2-2, with 9 nucleotides matching TRBD2. Germline V gene data show CDR1 as SGHRS and CDR2 as YFSETQ. This CDR3 has 16 amino acids. Trimming removed 6 bases from V and 4 bases from J; junction bases left unmatched: 10.

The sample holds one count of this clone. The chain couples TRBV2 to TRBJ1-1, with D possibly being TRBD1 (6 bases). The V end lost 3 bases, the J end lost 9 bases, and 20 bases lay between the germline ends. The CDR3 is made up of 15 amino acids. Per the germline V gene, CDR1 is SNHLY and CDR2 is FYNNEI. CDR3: CASSDGKTQTGQAFF. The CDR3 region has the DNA TGTGCCAGCAGTGACGGTAAAACGCAAACAGGGCAAGCTTTCTTT.

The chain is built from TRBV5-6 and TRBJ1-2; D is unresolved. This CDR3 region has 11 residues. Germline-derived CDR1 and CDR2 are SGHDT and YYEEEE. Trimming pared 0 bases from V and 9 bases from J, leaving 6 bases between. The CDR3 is CASSLGTRYTF. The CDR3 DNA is TGTGCCAGCAGCTTGGGCACCCGCTACACCTTC.

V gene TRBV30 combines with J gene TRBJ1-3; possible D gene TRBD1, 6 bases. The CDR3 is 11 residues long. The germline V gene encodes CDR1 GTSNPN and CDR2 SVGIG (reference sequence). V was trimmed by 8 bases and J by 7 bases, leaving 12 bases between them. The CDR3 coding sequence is TGTGCCAGCGAGGGGGGGAACACCATATATTTT. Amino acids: CASEGGNTIYF.

CDR3 loop: CASRPITGGWRHGYTF. The CDR3 DNA follows: TGTGCCAGTAGACCAATAACAGGGGGATGGAGGCATGGCTACACCTTC. This chain connects TRBV19 to TRBJ1-2; 8 nucleotides agree with TRBD1. The CDR3 extends over 16 amino acids. Germline lookup yields CDR1 LNHDA and CDR2 SQIVND (reference sequence). V was clipped by 6 bases and J by 6 bases; unmatched bases: 15.

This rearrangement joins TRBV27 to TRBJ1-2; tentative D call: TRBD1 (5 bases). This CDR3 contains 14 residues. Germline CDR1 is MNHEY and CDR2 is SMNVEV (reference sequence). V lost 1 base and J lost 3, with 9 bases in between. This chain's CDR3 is CASSLFGGDYGYTF. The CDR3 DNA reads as TGTGCCAGCAGTTTATTCGGGGGGGACTATGGCTACACCTTC.

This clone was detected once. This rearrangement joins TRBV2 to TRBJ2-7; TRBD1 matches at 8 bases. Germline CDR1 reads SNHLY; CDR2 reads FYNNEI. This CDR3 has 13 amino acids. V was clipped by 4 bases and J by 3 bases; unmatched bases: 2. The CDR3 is CASSGTGFYEQYF. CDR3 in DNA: TGTGCCAGCAGTGGGACAGGGTTCTACGAGCAGTACTTC.

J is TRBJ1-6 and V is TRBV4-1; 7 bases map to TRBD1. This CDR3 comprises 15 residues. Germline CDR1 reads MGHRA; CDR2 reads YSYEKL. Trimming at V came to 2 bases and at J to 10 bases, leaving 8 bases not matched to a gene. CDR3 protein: CASSQQDRAPSPLHF. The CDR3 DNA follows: TGCGCCAGCAGCCAACAAGACAGGGCACCATCACCCCTCCACTTT.

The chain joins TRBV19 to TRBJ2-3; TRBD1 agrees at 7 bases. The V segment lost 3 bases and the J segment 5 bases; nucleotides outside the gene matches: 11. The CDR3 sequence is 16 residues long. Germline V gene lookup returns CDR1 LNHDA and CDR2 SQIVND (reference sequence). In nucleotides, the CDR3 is TGTGCCAGTAGTATGGGCTGGACAGGTGGAGGAGATACGCAGTATTTT. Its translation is CASSMGWTGGGDTQYF.

The CDR3 bases are TGTGCCAGCAGAGCCGGGTACTACGGGAGAGAGCAGTACTTC. It codes for CASRAGYYGREQYF. The chain carries TRBV5-4 and TRBJ2-7; weak D call: TRBD2 (6 bases). The germline gives CDR1 SGHNT, CDR2 YYREEE (reference sequence). Trimming removed 5 bases at V and 7 bases at J, with 19 bases between. This CDR3 region has 14 residues. The variable domain in full, with the rest retrieved from reference TRBV5-4 and TRBJ2-7, is ETGVTQSPTHLIKTRGQQVTLRCSSQSGHNTVSWYQQALGQGPQFIFQYYREEENGRGNFPPRFSGLQFPNYSSELNVNALELDDSALYLCASRAGYYGREQYFGPGTRLTVT.

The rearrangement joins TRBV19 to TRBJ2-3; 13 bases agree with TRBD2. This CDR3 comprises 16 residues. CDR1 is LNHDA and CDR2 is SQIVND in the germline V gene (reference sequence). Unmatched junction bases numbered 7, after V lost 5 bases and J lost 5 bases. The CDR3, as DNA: TGTGCCAGTAGTCCGAGGACTAGCGGGAGTCAAGATACGCAGTATTTT. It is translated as CASSPRTSGSQDTQYF.

This CDR3 reads CAISERGPPSGSVDTQYF. The DNA for the CDR3 is TGTGCCATCAGTGAGAGGGGGCCTCCTAGCGGGAGTGTAGATACGCAGTATTTT. The J gene is TRBJ2-3, the V gene TRBV10-3; TRBD2 aligns across 10 bases. The CDR3 spans 18 residues. The junction had 13 bases not matched to a gene; V was cut back by 2 bases and J by 5 bases. CDR1 is ENHRY, CDR2 SYGVKD, per germline.

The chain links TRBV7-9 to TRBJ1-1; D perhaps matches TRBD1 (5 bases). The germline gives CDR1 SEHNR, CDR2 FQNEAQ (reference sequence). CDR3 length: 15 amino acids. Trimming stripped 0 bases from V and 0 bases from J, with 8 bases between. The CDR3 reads CASSLAGRMNTEAFF. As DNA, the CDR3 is TGTGCCAGCAGCTTAGCGGGACGTATGAACACTGAAGCTTTCTTT.

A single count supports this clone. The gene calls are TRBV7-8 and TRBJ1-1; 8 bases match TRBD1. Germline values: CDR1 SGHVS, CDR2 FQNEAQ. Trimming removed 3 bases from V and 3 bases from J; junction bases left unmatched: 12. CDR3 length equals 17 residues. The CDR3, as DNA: TGTGCCAGCAGCTTTCGGCAGGGGGCGCGGTGGGACACTGAAGCTTTCTTT. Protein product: CASSFRQGARWDTEAFF.

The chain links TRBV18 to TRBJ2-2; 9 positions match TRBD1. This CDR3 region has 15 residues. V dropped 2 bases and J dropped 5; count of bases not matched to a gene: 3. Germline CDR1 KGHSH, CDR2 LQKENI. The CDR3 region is CASSPGTGRTGELFF. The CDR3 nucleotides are TGTGCCAGCTCACCAGGGACAGGGCGAACCGGGGAGCTGTTTTTT.

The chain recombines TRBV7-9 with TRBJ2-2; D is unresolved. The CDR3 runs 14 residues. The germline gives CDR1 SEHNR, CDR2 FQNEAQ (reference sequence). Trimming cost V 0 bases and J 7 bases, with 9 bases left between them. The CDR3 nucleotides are TGTGCCAGCAGCTTAGCCGGGTTCGTCGGGGAGCTGTTTTTT. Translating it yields CASSLAGFVGELFF.